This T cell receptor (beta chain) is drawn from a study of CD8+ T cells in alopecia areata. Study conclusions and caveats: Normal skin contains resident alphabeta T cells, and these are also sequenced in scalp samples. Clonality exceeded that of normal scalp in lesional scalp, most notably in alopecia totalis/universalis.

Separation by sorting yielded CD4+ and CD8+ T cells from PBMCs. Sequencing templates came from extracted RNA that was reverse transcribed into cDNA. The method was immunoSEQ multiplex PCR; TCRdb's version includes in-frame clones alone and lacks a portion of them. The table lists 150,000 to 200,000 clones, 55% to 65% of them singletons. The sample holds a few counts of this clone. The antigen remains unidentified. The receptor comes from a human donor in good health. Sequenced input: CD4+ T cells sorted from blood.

The CDR3: CASSYSRTGEQFF. CDR3 bases: TGTGCCAGCAGTTACTCGAGGACAGGAGAGCAGTTCTTC. This chain connects TRBV6-5 to TRBJ2-1, with TRBD1 matching over 7 bases. This CDR3 spans 13 amino acids. Germline V gives CDR1 MNHEY, CDR2 SVGAGI. The J segment lost 10 bases and the V segment lost 0 bases, leaving 3 bases of the junction unmatched.